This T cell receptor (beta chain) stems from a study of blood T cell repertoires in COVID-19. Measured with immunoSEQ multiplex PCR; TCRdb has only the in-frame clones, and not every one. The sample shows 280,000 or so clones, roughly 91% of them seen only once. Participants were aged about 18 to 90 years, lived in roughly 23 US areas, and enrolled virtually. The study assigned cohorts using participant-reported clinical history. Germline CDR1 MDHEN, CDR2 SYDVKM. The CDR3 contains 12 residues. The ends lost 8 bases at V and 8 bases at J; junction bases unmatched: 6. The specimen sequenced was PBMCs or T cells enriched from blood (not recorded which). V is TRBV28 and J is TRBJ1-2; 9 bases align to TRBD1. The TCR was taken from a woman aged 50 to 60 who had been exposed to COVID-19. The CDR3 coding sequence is TGTGCCAGCTGGGACAGGGACAGAGGCTACACCTTC. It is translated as CASWDRDRGYTF.